This TCR beta chain is from a study of shared clonotypes between healthy human individuals. CDR3 size: 12 residues. V was cut by 1 base and J by 6 bases, with 4 bases left in between. Germline V gene data show CDR1 as LNHDA and CDR2 as SQIVND (reference sequence). A remark on this clone: With a far larger clone one base away, a read error is the likely cause.

Measured with immunoSEQ multiplex PCR; TCRdb has only the in-frame clones, and not every one. The sample shows about 670,000 clones, approximately 75% of them seen only once. The sequencing sample was made of memory CD4+ T cells sorted from blood. Specified subset: CD45RA-negative fraction. The chain has TRBV19 and TRBJ1-5; no reliable D call. The TCR was taken from a woman aged 30 to 39 in good health. The CDR3 protein is CASSIGGQPQHF. The DNA of the CDR3 is TGTGCCAGTAGTATAGGTGGTCAGCCCCAGCATTTT.